This is a list of T cell receptor beta chains from one sample in a study of Ad26.COV2.S vaccination and SARS-CoV-2 variants. The protocol was immunoSEQ multiplex PCR, while the TCRdb copy is restricted to in-frame clones and leaves out a portion. Found here are hundreds of thousands of clones, around 88% of them singletons; the top ten hold approximately 12%. The material sequenced was peripheral blood, taken in a trial of Ad26.COV2.S vaccine versus placebo. The receptor source for this set is a person between 18 and 60 years old who received the Ad26.COV2.S COVID-19 vaccine or a placebo. The CDR3 runs from the conserved cysteine through the conserved F or W. Fields, in order: CDR3 protein, CDR3 DNA, J gene, clone size, V gene, D gene. A D gene is named only where the DNA matches it firmly. Part of the rows lack a size; the others show once, few, many or a class for expanded clones.

CDR3: CAISEGDRGGGNYGYTF; DNA: TGTGCCATCAGTGAAGGGGACAGGGGCGGGGGAAACTATGGCTACACCTTC; J: TRBJ1-2; size: .; V: TRBV10-3; D: TRBD1
CDR3: CASSFISNEQFF; DNA: TGTGCCAGCAGCTTTATTTCTAATGAGCAGTTCTTC; J: TRBJ2-1; size: .; V: TRBV7-3; D: .
CDR3: CASSDRTPYEQYF; DNA: TGTGCCAGCAGTGACAGGACGCCCTACGAGCAGTACTTC; J: TRBJ2-7; size: .; V: TRBV6-1; D: .
CDR3: CSVGAGNNQPQHF; DNA: TGCAGCGTTGGGGCAGGGAACAATCAGCCCCAGCATTTT; J: TRBJ1-5; size: .; V: TRBV29-1; D: .
CDR3: CASSPVAGSYNEQFF; DNA: TGCGCCAGCAGCCCTGTAGCGGGTTCCTACAATGAGCAGTTCTTC; J: TRBJ2-1; size: .; V: TRBV4-3; D: TRBD2
CDR3: CASSPGNGYTF; DNA: TGTGCCAGCAGCCCAGGGAACGGCTACACCTTC; J: TRBJ1-2; size: .; V: TRBV12-3/TRBV12-4; D: .
CDR3: CASSYTRQLNTEAFF; DNA: TGTGCCAGCAGTTATACCCGACAGTTGAACACTGAAGCTTTCTTT; J: TRBJ1-1; size: .; V: TRBV6-9; D: .
CDR3: CASSPGVGTGAIPNTEAFF; DNA: TGTGCCAGCAGCCCGGGGGTCGGGACAGGGGCAATTCCGAACACTGAAGCTTTCTTT; J: TRBJ1-1; size: .; V: TRBV5-8; D: TRBD1
CDR3: CAGGASGQETQYF; DNA: TGTGCCGGGGGGGCCTCCGGCCAAGAGACCCAGTACTTC; J: TRBJ2-5; size: .; V: TRBV5-4; D: .
CDR3: CASSESDRNTEAFF; DNA: TGTGCCAGCAGTGAATCGGACAGAAACACTGAAGCTTTCTTT; J: TRBJ1-1; size: .; V: TRBV25-1; D: .
CDR3: CASRGGLTRGEQYF; DNA: TGCGCCAGCCGGGGGGGATTAACCAGAGGCGAGCAGTACTTC; J: TRBJ2-7; size: once; V: TRBV10-2; D: TRBD2
CDR3: CASSIRMGQGLSGYTF; DNA: TGTGCCAGTAGTATTCGCATGGGACAGGGACTATCTGGCTACACCTTC; J: TRBJ1-2; size: .; V: TRBV19; D: TRBD1
CDR3: CASSTGVEQYF; DNA: TGTGCCAGCAGCACAGGGGTCGAGCAGTACTTC; J: TRBJ2-7; size: .; V: TRBV6-5; D: TRBD1
CDR3: CASSVRPRPQYF; DNA: TGTGCCAGCAGCGTACGACCTCGACCGCAGTATTTT; J: TRBJ2-3; size: .; V: TRBV7-2; D: .
CDR3: CASSLEGGYNEQFF; DNA: TGTGCCAGCAGTTTAGAGGGGGGGTACAATGAGCAGTTCTTC; J: TRBJ2-1; size: .; V: TRBV28; D: .
CDR3: CASSLAGLSSYNEQFF; DNA: TGTGCCAGCAGCTTAGCGGGGCTCAGCTCCTACAATGAGCAGTTCTTC; J: TRBJ2-1; size: .; V: TRBV7-2; D: .
CDR3: CASSPWGGRNTGELFF; DNA: TGCGCCAGCAGCCCCTGGGGGGGGCGGAACACCGGGGAGCTGTTTTTT; J: TRBJ2-2; size: .; V: TRBV4-3; D: .
CDR3: CASRDRATYNSPLHF; DNA: TGTGCCAGCAGAGACAGGGCGACCTATAATTCACCCCTCCACTTT; J: TRBJ1-6; size: .; V: TRBV27; D: TRBD1
CDR3: CASSRGQGAPSYEQYF; DNA: TGTGCCAGTAGTAGGGGACAGGGGGCGCCGTCCTACGAGCAGTACTTC; J: TRBJ2-7; size: .; V: TRBV19; D: TRBD1
CDR3: CASSQFWSESVWGYTF; DNA: TGCGCCAGCAGCCAATTCTGGTCAGAGAGCGTTTGGGGCTACACCTTC; J: TRBJ1-2; size: few; V: TRBV4-3; D: .
CDR3: CASSWGTGSTDTQYF; DNA: TGTGCCAGCAGCTGGGGAACAGGGAGCACAGATACGCAGTATTTT; J: TRBJ2-3; size: few; V: TRBV28; D: .
CDR3: CASSSDIQETQYF; DNA: TGTGCCAGCAGCTCGGACATCCAAGAGACCCAGTACTTC; J: TRBJ2-5; size: .; V: TRBV7-2; D: .
CDR3: CASSSRYEQYF; DNA: TGTGCCAGCAGCTCGCGTTACGAGCAGTACTTC; J: TRBJ2-7; size: .; V: TRBV7-8; D: .
CDR3: CASSLARLAGGGELFF; DNA: TGTGCCAGCAGCTTAGCTCGGCTAGCGGGGGGCGGGGAGCTGTTTTTT; J: TRBJ2-2; size: .; V: TRBV7-8; D: TRBD2
CDR3: CASSSDRLGVNSPLHF; DNA: TGCGCCAGCAGCTCCGACCGTTTAGGCGTGAATTCACCCCTCCACTTT; J: TRBJ1-6; size: .; V: TRBV5-1; D: .
CDR3: CASIGTGITQKLFF; DNA: TGTGCCAGTATCGGGACAGGCATTACGCAAAAACTGTTTTTT; J: TRBJ1-4; size: .; V: TRBV19; D: TRBD1
CDR3: CASSKTPENTEAFF; DNA: TGCGCCAGCAGCAAGACCCCGGAGAACACTGAAGCTTTCTTT; J: TRBJ1-1; size: .; V: TRBV5-1; D: .
CDR3: CASSLSGGRGNTEAFF; DNA: TGCGCCAGCAGCTTGTCAGGGGGTCGCGGGAACACTGAAGCTTTCTTT; J: TRBJ1-1; size: few; V: TRBV5-1; D: TRBD1
CDR3: CASSLVGLSNQPQHF; DNA: TGTGCCAGCAGCTTAGTCGGGCTTAGCAATCAGCCCCAGCATTTT; J: TRBJ1-5; size: .; V: TRBV7-2; D: .
CDR3: CASSQGTPQANYGYTF; DNA: TGCGCCAGCAGCCAAGGGACTCCACAGGCTAACTATGGCTACACCTTC; J: TRBJ1-2; size: once; V: TRBV4-3; D: .
CDR3: CASSPPLAGSSYNEQFF; DNA: TGTGCCAGCAGCCCCCCGCTAGCGGGTTCCTCCTACAATGAGCAGTTCTTC; J: TRBJ2-1; size: .; V: TRBV7-9; D: TRBD2
CDR3: CSATGETQYF; DNA: TGCAGTGCTACAGGGGAGACCCAGTACTTC; J: TRBJ2-5; size: .; V: TRBV20-1; D: .
CDR3: CASSEGQSPMNTEAFF; DNA: TGTGCCAGCAGTGAGGGCCAGAGCCCCATGAACACTGAAGCTTTCTTT; J: TRBJ1-1; size: many; V: TRBV2; D: .
CDR3: CASSLRDRGLSPLHF; DNA: TGTGCCAGCAGCCTCCGGGACAGGGGACTCTCACCCCTCCACTTT; J: TRBJ1-6; size: .; V: TRBV11-2; D: TRBD1
CDR3: CASSPWEPRTYEQYF; DNA: TGTGCCAGCAGCCCCTGGGAGCCCAGAACCTACGAGCAGTACTTC; J: TRBJ2-7; size: .; V: TRBV6-2/TRBV6-3; D: .
CDR3: CASSTDKGAYNEQFF; DNA: TGTGCCAGCAGCACCGACAAGGGGGCCTACAATGAGCAGTTCTTC; J: TRBJ2-1; size: .; V: TRBV2; D: .
CDR3: CASSRDGPSGNTIYF; DNA: TGTGCCAGCAGTCGGGACGGACCTTCTGGAAACACCATATATTTT; J: TRBJ1-3; size: .; V: TRBV6-5; D: .
CDR3: CASSLASGGGATDTQYF; DNA: TGCGCCAGCAGCTTGGCCTCTGGCGGGGGGGCAACAGATACGCAGTATTTT; J: TRBJ2-3; size: .; V: TRBV5-1; D: TRBD2
CDR3: CASSPVRAANTEAFF; DNA: TGTGCCAGCTCACCGGTAAGGGCGGCGAACACTGAAGCTTTCTTT; J: TRBJ1-1; size: .; V: TRBV18; D: .
CDR3: CASSLSGLGNTIYF; DNA: TGCGCCAGCAGCTTGTCAGGGTTAGGAAACACCATATATTTT; J: TRBJ1-3; size: .; V: TRBV5-1; D: .
CDR3: CASSPTPMGQYF; DNA: TGTGCCAGCAGTCCAACCCCAATGGGGCAGTATTTT; J: TRBJ2-3; size: .; V: TRBV27; D: .
CDR3: CASSPGTSEAFF; DNA: TGTGCCAGCAGTCCTGGTACCAGTGAAGCTTTCTTT; J: TRBJ1-1; size: once; V: TRBV6-5; D: .
CDR3: CASWAAGVQETQYF; DNA: TGTGCCAGCTGGGCGGCGGGAGTTCAAGAGACCCAGTACTTC; J: TRBJ2-5; size: .; V: TRBV2; D: TRBD2
CDR3: CASSTTSGGAGEQYF; DNA: TGCGCCAGCAGCACCACTAGCGGGGGGGCCGGCGAGCAGTACTTC; J: TRBJ2-7; size: .; V: TRBV5-1; D: TRBD2
CDR3: CASSKGPTGELFF; DNA: TGTGCCAGCAGCAAGGGACCCACCGGGGAGCTGTTTTTT; J: TRBJ2-2; size: .; V: TRBV5-6; D: .
CDR3: CASSGGTEGYGYTF; DNA: TGCGCCAGCAGCGGGGGGACAGAGGGCTATGGCTACACCTTC; J: TRBJ1-2; size: .; V: TRBV5-1; D: TRBD1
CDR3: CASSQVGWDGYTF; DNA: TGTGCCAGCAGCCAAGTAGGCTGGGATGGCTACACCTTC; J: TRBJ1-2; size: .; V: TRBV4-2; D: .
CDR3: CASSSPGGYNEQFF; DNA: TGTGCCAGCAGCTCACCCGGGGGGTACAATGAGCAGTTCTTC; J: TRBJ2-1; size: .; V: TRBV4-2; D: TRBD2
CDR3: CASSQESRGTYGYTF; DNA: TGTGCCAGCAGCCAAGAAAGCCGGGGAACCTATGGCTACACCTTC; J: TRBJ1-2; size: few; V: TRBV4-2; D: .
CDR3: CAIRGRSYEQYF; DNA: TGTGCCATCAGGGGCAGATCCTACGAGCAGTACTTC; J: TRBJ2-7; size: .; V: TRBV10-3; D: .
CDR3: CASRQRGQPQHF; DNA: TGTGCCAGCAGACAAAGAGGTCAGCCCCAGCATTTT; J: TRBJ1-5; size: .; V: TRBV28; D: .